This T cell receptor (beta chain) was recorded in a study of blood T cell repertoires in COVID-19. Study in general: Spain, Italy and the United States supplied samples that represented acute and convalescent COVID-19. Nucleic acid was either cDNA or gDNA, and it came from T cells, B-cell-depleted T cells, or PBMCs.

The CDR3 runs to 16 residues. Between the trimmed V and J ends, which lost 0 bases and 8 bases, there was a span of 16 bases. Per germline, CDR1 LGHNA and CDR2 YNFKEQ. This table comes from immunoSEQ multiplex PCR, and its TCRdb copy is limited to in-frame clones, with some not included. This sample yields about 480,000 clones, of which 85% to 90% are seen a single time; less than 9% belongs to the top ten. One Seattle source followed patients from active infection through their disease course. Source material: peripheral blood. The receptor comes from a woman aged 45-60 years with COVID-19, enrolled during active disease. The rearrangement joins TRBV4-2 to TRBJ2-2, with D unresolved. The CDR3 DNA sequence: TGTGCCAGCAGCCAAGATGGGTGGCTAGAGGAAGGGGAGCTGTTTTTT. Amino acids: CASSQDGWLEEGELFF.